This T cell receptor (beta chain) emerged from a study of CD8+CD57+ T cells in acquired aplastic anemia. At the level of the study: Sorted CD4+ and CD8+ cell DNA averaged around 3.5 ug. Overall study results and limits: A significant difference in CD8+ Simpson's diversity between patients and controls was not found. In common between the patients and the controls were around 30 CD8+ CDR3 sequences.

Only patients with CD8+CD57+ cell expansion on flow cytometry were chosen for sequencing. Untreated patients provided the blood samples, with no therapy given before sampling. Notes on this clonotype: The antigen remains undetermined. An end of the junction differs from the germline gene, which may be a read error.

The use of genomic DNA as template underpinned the TCR beta VDJ and CDR3 profiling. TCRdb re-analysed the reads in MiXCR, keeping a single row per CDR3 protein. The sample lists roughly 250,000 distinct CDR3 sequences, 70% to 85% seen once, with around 40% in the top ten. Germline V gene sequence: CDR1 SEHNR, CDR2 FQNEAQ (reference sequence). The CDR3 loop spans 12 amino acids. This TCR came from a human donor with aplastic anemia. What was sequenced was sorted CD4+, CD8+, or CD8+CD57+ T cells (not recorded which) from PBMCs. The rearrangement links TRBV7-9 to TRBJ2-3; D is undetermined. DNA for the CDR3: TGTGCCAGCAGCCTGACACCAGATACGCAGTTTTTT. Its translation: CASSLTPDTQFF.